These 30 T cell receptor gamma chains were all obtained from the same sample, sequenced in a study of fetal and pediatric gammadelta thymocytes. TCRdb reprocessed the reads using CATT. The sample lists 510 or so gamma-chain clones, more than 3% occurring once. Sequencing used non-Vgamma9Vdelta2 gamma-delta T cells from the thymus. The sample's subset: CD3+gammadeltaTCR+ thymocytes not co-expressing Vgamma9 and Vdelta2. Receptor source: a child who underwent cardiac surgery and was recorded as healthy.

This clone was counted a few times. V usage is TRGV3 and J usage is TRGJ1 or TRGJ2. Germline values: CDR1 VTNTFY, CDR2 YDVSTARD (reference sequence). The ends lost 2 bases at V and 0 bases at J; junction bases unmatched: 4. This CDR3 comprises 14 residues. The DNA of the CDR3 is TGTGCCACCTGGGACAAATCGAATTATTATAAGAAACTCTTT. Its protein product is CATWDKSNYYKKLF.

This clone is classed as large. The V gene is TRGV9, the J gene TRGJ1 or TRGJ2. The germline CDR1 and CDR2 sequences are GITISATS and ISYDGTV (reference sequence). Unmatched junction bases numbered 1, after V lost 1 base and J lost 1 base. CDR3 length: 13 residues. The CDR3 sequence is CALWEVNYYKKLF. In DNA, the CDR3 is TGTGCCTTGTGGGAGGTAAATTATTATAAGAAACTCTTT.

This clone occurred a few times. With a much larger clone just one base away, this may be a read error. V is TRGV5 and J is TRGJ1 or TRGJ2. This CDR3 has 12 amino acids. Germline V lookup: CDR1 VINAFY, CDR2 YDVSNSKD. For the CDR3, the DNA is TGTGCCACCTGGGACAGGCCCAGTCAGAACCTCTTT. Its translation is CATWDRPSQNLF.

In its sample, this clone ranks as large. The V and J genes are TRGV9 and TRGJ1 or TRGJ2. Germline CDR1 and CDR2: GITISATS and ISYDGTV (reference sequence). The junction had 5 bases not matched to a gene; V was cut back by 5 bases and J by 7 bases. The CDR3 length is 11 residues. The CDR3 DNA reads TGTGCCTTGTGGGGGGAATATAAGAAACTCTTT. Protein: CALWGEYKKLF.

This clone is large (0.1 to 1%) within its sample. J is TRGJP1 and V is TRGV5. The CDR3 sequence is 15 residues long. From germline, CDR1 is VINAFY and CDR2 YDVSNSKD. The junction had 6 bases not matched to a gene; V was cut back by 0 bases and J by 5 bases. CDR3 protein: CATWDRLLTGWFKIF. Here the CDR3 DNA reads TGTGCCACCTGGGACAGGCTTCTTACTGGTTGGTTCAAGATATTT.

By share, this clone ranks as large. The J gene is TRGJ1 or TRGJ2, the V gene TRGV8. This CDR3 is built from 15 residues. V lost 3 bases to trimming and J lost 0 bases; unmatched junction nucleotides: 8. The germline V gene encodes CDR1 VENAVY and CDR2 YDSYNSRV. For the CDR3, the DNA is TGTGCCACCTGGGATTCCCACAGGAATTATTATAAGAAACTCTTT. It specifies CATWDSHRNYYKKLF.

Remarks on this clone: The DNA is omitted, as the CDR3 cannot be located on it reliably, and the CDR3 follows TCRdb's listing. The rearrangement joins TRGV11 to TRGJP1. TRGV11 is classed as an ORF, of uncertain function. Counting both end residues, the CDR3 totals 16 amino acids. This CDR3 is CTTVPAGLGTGWFKIF.

This clone is large (0.1 to 1%) within its sample. V and J are TRGV2 and TRGJ1 or TRGJ2. Looked up from germline, CDR1 is EGSNGY and CDR2 is YDSYNSKV. The CDR3 consists of 11 residues. With V trimmed by 0 bases and J by 8 bases, 1 base remained unmatched. The CDR3 spells CATWDGHKKLF. CDR3 nucleotides: TGTGCCACCTGGGACGGGCATAAGAAACTCTTT.

By frequency in the sample, this clone is medium-sized. This chain uses TRGV8 with TRGJ1 or TRGJ2. CDR1 is VENAVY, CDR2 YDSYNSRV, per germline. The V and J ends lost 3 bases and 3 bases, in that order; junction bases with no gene match: 5. The CDR3 is made up of 13 amino acids. The CDR3 DNA is TGTGCCACCTGGGATCCGTGTTATTATAAGAAACTCTTT. Protein sequence: CATWDPCYYKKLF.

This clone is categorized as medium-sized. The V gene is TRGV3, the J gene TRGJ1 or TRGJ2. In germline, CDR1 is VTNTFY, CDR2 YDVSTARD (reference sequence). The CDR3 totals 11 residues. Unmatched junction bases numbered 4, after V lost 2 bases and J lost 9 bases. The CDR3 region has the DNA TGTGCCACCTGGGACATGAGTAAGAAACTCTTT. The encoded protein is CATWDMSKKLF.

Judged by abundance, this clone is medium-sized. The chain uses TRGV8 and TRGJ1 or TRGJ2. Germline V gene sequence: CDR1 VENAVY, CDR2 YDSYNSRV. V was clipped by 5 bases and J by 3 bases; unmatched bases: 4. This CDR3 is 12 amino acids long. CDR3 sequence: CATWGPYYKKLF. The CDR3 bases are TGTGCCACCTGGGGTCCTTATTATAAGAAACTCTTT.

Note on this clone: Since a much larger clone is just one base distant, this may be a read error. The chain employs TRGV8 and TRGJP2. The CDR3 is 15 amino acids. Germline V gene data show CDR1 as VENAVY and CDR2 as YDSYNSRV. With 0 bases clipped from V and 3 bases from J, the junction kept 4 bases outside the gene matches. CDR3 coding DNA: TGTGCCACCTGGGATAGGCCGGGTAGTGATTGGATCAAGACGTTT. Amino acids: CATWDRPGSDWIKTF.

This clone is categorized as medium-sized (0.01 to 0.1%). The V gene is TRGV2, the J gene TRGJ1 or TRGJ2. CDR3 length: 13 amino acids. With V trimmed by 2 bases and J by 3 bases, 4 bases remained unmatched. CDR1 and CDR2 from the germline V gene are EGSNGY and YDSYNSKV. The CDR3 here is CATWDAPYYKKLF. The CDR3 nucleotides read TGTGCCACCTGGGACGCACCTTATTATAAGAAACTCTTT.

As to this clone: A single base is all that separates this from a far larger clone, so a read error is likely. The rearrangement uses TRGV3 and TRGJP2. The CDR3 has 21 residues. CDR1 VTNTFY and CDR2 YDVSTARD come from the germline V gene (reference sequence). Trimming took 1 base from V and 4 from J; bases not matched to a gene: 24. CDR3 bases: TGTGCCACCTGGGACAGACAGAGCGGGCGAGAGGCCCCTCATAGTGATTGGATCAAGACGTTT. Protein sequence: CATWDRQSGREAPHSDWIKTF.

By share, this clone ranks as medium-sized. The chain couples TRGV8 to TRGJ1 or TRGJ2. Germline CDR1 reads VENAVY; CDR2 reads YDSYNSRV. This CDR3 region has 11 residues. Trimming took 0 bases from V and 12 from J; bases not matched to a gene: 5. CDR3 in DNA: TGTGCCACCTGGGATAGGCGTTGGAAACTCTTT. Translating it yields CATWDRRWKLF.

Turning to this clone: The protein recorded in TCRdb matches a much larger clone and deviates from this DNA's translation at residue 6, suggesting a read error; the protein here is obtained by translating the DNA. The chain is built from TRGV8 and TRGJ1 or TRGJ2. Germline-derived CDR1 and CDR2 are VENAVY and YDSYNSRV. V dropped 5 bases and J dropped 4; count of bases not matched to a gene: 8. This CDR3 contains 13 residues. The CDR3 DNA reads as TGTGCCACCTGGGCCGCACGCTATTATAAGAAACTCTTT. Translation: CATWAARYYKKLF.

By sample share, this clone is large. The chain uses TRGV5 and TRGJP2. This CDR3 has 21 residues. The V gene's germline CDR1 is VINAFY and CDR2 YDVSNSKD. Trimming cost V 0 bases and J 4 bases; bases outside gene matches: 23. In DNA form, the CDR3 reads TGTGCCACCTGGGACAGGCAGAGCGGGCGAGAGGCCCCTCATAGTGATTGGATCAAGACGTTT. Encoded protein: CATWDRQSGREAPHSDWIKTF.

A remark on this clone: A far more abundant clone sits one base away, making this likely a read error. Other DNA sequences in the sample encode the same CDR3. The chain is built from TRGV3 and TRGJP1. CDR3 length: 13 residues. Germline CDR1 is VTNTFY and CDR2 is YDVSTARD (reference sequence). Trimming removed 3 bases from V and 13 bases from J; junction bases left unmatched: 11. CDR3 nucleotides: TGTGCCACCTGGGACGGTCCTGTCTTGTTCAAGATATTT. Amino acids: CATWDGPVLFKIF.

In this sample, this clone is large. This chain connects TRGV9 to TRGJ1 or TRGJ2. Germline V lookup: CDR1 GITISATS, CDR2 ISYDGTV (reference sequence). The CDR3 sequence is 15 residues long. J was trimmed by 2 bases and V by 2 bases; bases with no gene match: 9. The CDR3 spells CALWEETEDYYKKLF. The CDR3, as DNA: TGTGCCTTGTGGGAGGAGACCGAGGATTATTATAAGAAACTCTTT.

In its sample, this clone ranks as large. The J gene is TRGJP2, the V gene TRGV8. V lost 1 base and J lost 5; bases outside the gene matches: 7. The germline gives CDR1 VENAVY, CDR2 YDSYNSRV. The length of the CDR3 is 15 residues. CDR3 amino acids: CATWDRMRSDWIKTF. CDR3 bases: TGTGCCACCTGGGATAGAATGCGGAGTGATTGGATCAAGACGTTT.

This clone counts as large (0.1 to 1%). The chain uses TRGV9 and TRGJ1 or TRGJ2. Unmatched junction bases numbered 6, after V lost 0 bases and J lost 4 bases. There are 14 residues in the CDR3. Germline values: CDR1 GITISATS, CDR2 ISYDGTV (reference sequence). The CDR3, as DNA: TGTGCCTTGTGGGAGGTGCGGAGGTATTATAAGAAACTCTTT. The encoded protein is CALWEVRRYYKKLF.

Within the sample, this clone is medium-sized. The chain recombines TRGV2 with TRGJ1 or TRGJ2. With V trimmed by 0 bases and J by 8 bases, 7 bases remained unmatched. The germline gives CDR1 EGSNGY, CDR2 YDSYNSKV. The CDR3 extends over 13 amino acids. CDR3: CATWDGPRNKKLF. CDR3 bases: TGTGCCACCTGGGACGGGCCTAGAAATAAGAAACTCTTT.

This clone qualifies as large (0.1 to 1%). This chain connects TRGV10 to TRGJP1. Being an ORF, TRGV10 has a function that is uncertain. The CDR3 has 14 amino acids. Trimming took 8 bases from V and 0 from J; bases not matched to a gene: 4. CDR3 DNA: TGTGCTGCGTGGGATCATACCACTGGTTGGTTCAAGATATTT. Encoded protein: CAAWDHTTGWFKIF.

As regards this clone: With only one base between it and a far larger clone, this is likely a read error. V and J are TRGV11 and TRGJP1. TRGV11 is an ORF; its function is uncertain. J lost 6 bases, V lost 5 bases, and 6 bases had no gene match. The CDR3 has 14 amino acids. Here the CDR3 reads CACWIILAGWFKIF. DNA for the CDR3: TGTGCCTGCTGGATTATCCTTGCTGGTTGGTTCAAGATATTT.

Of note for this clone: A much larger clone lies one base from this, so it may be a read error. The rearrangement joins TRGV2 to TRGJ1 or TRGJ2. The germline V gene encodes CDR1 EGSNGY and CDR2 YDSYNSKV. CDR3 length: 11 amino acids. The J segment lost 10 bases and the V segment lost 0 bases, leaving 3 bases of the junction unmatched. The CDR3 coding sequence is TGTGCCACCTGGGACGGGCGCAAGAAACTCTTT. It codes for CATWDGRKKLF.

This clone is deemed medium-sized. The chain recombines TRGV8 with TRGJ1 or TRGJ2. CDR3 size: 12 residues. Germline CDR1 and CDR2: VENAVY and YDSYNSRV. With 3 bases clipped from V and 10 bases from J, the junction kept 9 bases outside the gene matches. CDR3 coding DNA: TGTGCCACCTGGGATGCTAACCCGAAGAAACTCTTT. The encoded protein is CATWDANPKKLF.

This clone was seen more than once but under ten times. A far larger clone is only one base removed, so a read error is likely. The chain carries TRGV4 and TRGJ1 or TRGJ2. V was clipped by 0 bases and J by 11 bases; unmatched bases: 4. Per the germline V gene, CDR1 is EGSTGY and CDR2 is YDSYTSSV. There are 11 residues in the CDR3. The CDR3 is CATWDGREKLF. CDR3 nucleotide sequence: TGTGCCACCTGGGATGGGCGCGAGAAACTCTTT.

By share, this clone counts as large. This rearrangement joins TRGV2 to TRGJ1 or TRGJ2. Germline loops: CDR1 EGSNGY, CDR2 YDSYNSKV. This CDR3 region has 11 residues. V shed 0 bases, J shed 10 bases, and the junction held 3 bases outside the gene matches. CDR3 sequence: CATWDGRKKLF. In DNA, the CDR3 is TGTGCCACCTGGGACGGGCGGAAGAAACTCTTT.

Sample share makes this clone large. J is TRGJ1 or TRGJ2 and V is TRGV9. This CDR3 region has 11 residues. The J segment lost 11 bases and the V segment lost 0 bases, leaving 4 bases of the junction unmatched. Germline V gene data show CDR1 as GITISATS and CDR2 as ISYDGTV (reference sequence). The CDR3 DNA reads as TGTGCCTTGTGGGAGGTGCGGGAGAAACTCTTT. Amino acid sequence: CALWEVREKLF.

This clone has a handful of counts. It is likely a read error: a sequence one base away is far more abundant. Other DNA sequences in this sample translate to the same CDR3. The rearrangement links TRGV8 to TRGJP1. CDR1 is VENAVY and CDR2 is YDSYNSRV in the germline V gene. V trimming: 3 bases; J trimming: 2 bases; junction bases outside the gene matches: 9. The CDR3 is made up of 16 amino acids. Here the CDR3 DNA reads TGTGCCACCTGGGATCGAGGTTACACCACTGGTTGGTTCAAGATATTT. It specifies CATWDRGYTTGWFKIF.